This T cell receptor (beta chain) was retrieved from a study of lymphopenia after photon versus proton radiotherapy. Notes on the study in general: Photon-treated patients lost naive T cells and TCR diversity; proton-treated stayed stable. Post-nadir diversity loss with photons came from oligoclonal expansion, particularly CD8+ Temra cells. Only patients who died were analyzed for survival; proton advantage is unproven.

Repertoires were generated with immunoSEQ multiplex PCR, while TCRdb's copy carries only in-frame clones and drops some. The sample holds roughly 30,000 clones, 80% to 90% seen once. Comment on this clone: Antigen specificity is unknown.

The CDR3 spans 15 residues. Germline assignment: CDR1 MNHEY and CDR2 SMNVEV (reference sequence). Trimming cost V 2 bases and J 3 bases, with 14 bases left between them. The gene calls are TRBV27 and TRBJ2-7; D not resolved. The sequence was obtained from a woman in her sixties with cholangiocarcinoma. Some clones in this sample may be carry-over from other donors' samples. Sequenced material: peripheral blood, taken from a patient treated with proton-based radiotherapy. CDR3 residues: CASSLRPESGYEQYF. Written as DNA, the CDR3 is TGTGCCAGCAGTTTACGGCCGGAATCTGGCTACGAGCAGTACTTC.